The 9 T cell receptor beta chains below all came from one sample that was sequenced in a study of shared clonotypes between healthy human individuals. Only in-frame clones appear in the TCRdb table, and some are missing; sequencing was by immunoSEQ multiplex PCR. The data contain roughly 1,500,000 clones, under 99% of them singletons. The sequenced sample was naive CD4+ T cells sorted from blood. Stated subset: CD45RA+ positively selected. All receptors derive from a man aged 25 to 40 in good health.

The chain's CDR3 is CASSLANSYEQYF. DNA of the CDR3: TGTGCCAGCAGCTTAGCGAACTCCTACGAGCAGTACTTC. This chain uses TRBV5-5 with TRBJ2-7; D unclear. The germline V gene encodes CDR1 SGHKS and CDR2 YYEKEE (reference sequence). The V gene lost 2 bases and the J gene lost 0 bases, with 6 bases spanning the gap. There are 13 residues in the CDR3.

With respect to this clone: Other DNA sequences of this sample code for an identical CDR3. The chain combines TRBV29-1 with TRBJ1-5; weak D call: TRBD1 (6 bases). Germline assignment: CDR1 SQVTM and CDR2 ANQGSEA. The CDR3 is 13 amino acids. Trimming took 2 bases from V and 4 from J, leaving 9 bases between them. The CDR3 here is CSVETGPNQPQHF. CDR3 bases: TGCAGCGTTGAAACAGGGCCAAATCAGCCCCAGCATTTT. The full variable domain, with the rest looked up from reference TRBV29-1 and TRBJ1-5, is SAVISQKPSRDICQRGTSLTIQCQVDSQVTMMFWYRQQPGQSLTLIATANQGSEATYESGFVIDKFPISRPNLTFSTLTVSNMSPEDSSIYLCSVETGPNQPQHFGDGTRLSIL.

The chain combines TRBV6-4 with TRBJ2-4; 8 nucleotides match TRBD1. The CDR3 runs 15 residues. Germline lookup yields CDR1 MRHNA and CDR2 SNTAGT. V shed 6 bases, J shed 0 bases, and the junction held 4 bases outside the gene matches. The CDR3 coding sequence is TGTGCCAGCAGCGGACAGGGTGTAGCCAAAAACATTCAGTACTTC. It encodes CASSGQGVAKNIQYF.

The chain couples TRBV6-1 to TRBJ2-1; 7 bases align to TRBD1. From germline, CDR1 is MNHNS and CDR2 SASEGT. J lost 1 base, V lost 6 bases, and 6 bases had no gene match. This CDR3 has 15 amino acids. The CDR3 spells CASSLDRTSYNEQFF. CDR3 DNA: TGTGCCAGCAGCTTGGACAGGACGTCCTACAATGAGCAGTTCTTC.

CDR3 sequence reads: CASSLVGPIAKNIQYF. CDR3 nucleotide sequence: TGTGCCAGCAGTTTAGTGGGGCCTATAGCCAAAAACATTCAGTACTTC. This chain joins TRBV28 and TRBJ2-4, with D perhaps matching TRBD1 (5 bases). Trimming cost V 2 bases and J 0 bases, with 11 bases left between them. The CDR3 has 16 amino acids. Germline V gene sequence: CDR1 MDHEN, CDR2 SYDVKM. The whole variable domain, remainder taken from reference TRBV28 and TRBJ2-4, is DVKVTQSSRYLVKRTGEKVFLECVQDMDHENMFWYRQDPGLGLRLIYFSYDVKMKEKGDIPEGYSVSREKKERFSLILESASTNQTSMYLCASSLVGPIAKNIQYFGAGTRLSVL.

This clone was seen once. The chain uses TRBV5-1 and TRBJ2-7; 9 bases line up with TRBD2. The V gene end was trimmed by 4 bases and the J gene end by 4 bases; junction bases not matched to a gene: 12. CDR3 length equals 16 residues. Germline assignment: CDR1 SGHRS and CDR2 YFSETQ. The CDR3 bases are TGCGCCAGCAGCCCGCTAGCGGGAAAAAAGGGGTACGAGCAGTACTTC. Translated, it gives CASSPLAGKKGYEQYF.

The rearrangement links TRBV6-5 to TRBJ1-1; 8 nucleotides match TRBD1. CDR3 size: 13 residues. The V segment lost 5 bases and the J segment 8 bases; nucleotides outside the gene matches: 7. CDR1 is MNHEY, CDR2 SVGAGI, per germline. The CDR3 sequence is CASSPSGQGEAFF. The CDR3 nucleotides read TGTGCCAGCAGTCCTTCAGGACAGGGCGAAGCTTTCTTT.

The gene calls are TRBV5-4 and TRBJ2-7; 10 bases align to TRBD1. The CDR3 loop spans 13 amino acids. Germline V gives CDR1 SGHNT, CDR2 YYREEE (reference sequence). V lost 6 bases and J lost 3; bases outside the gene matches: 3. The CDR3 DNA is TGTGCCAGCACCCGGACAGGGGGCTACGAGCAGTACTTC. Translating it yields CASTRTGGYEQYF.

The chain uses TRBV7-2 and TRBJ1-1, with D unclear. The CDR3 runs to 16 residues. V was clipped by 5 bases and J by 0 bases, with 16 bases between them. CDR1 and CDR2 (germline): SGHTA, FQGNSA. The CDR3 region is CASSPRAGAVNTEAFF. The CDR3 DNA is TGTGCCAGCAGCCCCCGTGCGGGAGCGGTGAACACTGAAGCTTTCTTT. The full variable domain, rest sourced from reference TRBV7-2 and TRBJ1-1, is GAGVSQSPSNKVTEKGKDVELRCDPISGHTALYWYRQSLGQGLEFLIYFQGNSAPDKSGLPSDRFSAERTGGSVSTLTIQRTQQEDSAVYLCASSPRAGAVNTEAFFGQGTRLTVV.